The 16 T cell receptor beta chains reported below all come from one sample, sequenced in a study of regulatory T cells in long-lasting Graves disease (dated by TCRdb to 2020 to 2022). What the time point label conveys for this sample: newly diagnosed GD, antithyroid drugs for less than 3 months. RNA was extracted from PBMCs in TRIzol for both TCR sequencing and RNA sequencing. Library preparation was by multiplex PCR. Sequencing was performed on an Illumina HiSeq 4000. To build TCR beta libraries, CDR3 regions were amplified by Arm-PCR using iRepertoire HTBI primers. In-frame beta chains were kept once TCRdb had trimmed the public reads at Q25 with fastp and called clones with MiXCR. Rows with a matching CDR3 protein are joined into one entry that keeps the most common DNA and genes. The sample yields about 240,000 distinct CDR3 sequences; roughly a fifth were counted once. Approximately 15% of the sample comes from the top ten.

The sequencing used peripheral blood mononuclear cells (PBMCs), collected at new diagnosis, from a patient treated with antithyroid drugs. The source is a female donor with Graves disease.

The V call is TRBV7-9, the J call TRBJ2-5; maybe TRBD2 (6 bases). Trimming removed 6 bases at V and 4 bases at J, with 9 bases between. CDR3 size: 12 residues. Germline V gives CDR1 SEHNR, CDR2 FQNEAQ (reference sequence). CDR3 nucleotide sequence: TGTGCCAGCAGGGGGGGAGGAGAGACCCAGTACTTC. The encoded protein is CASRGGGETQYF.

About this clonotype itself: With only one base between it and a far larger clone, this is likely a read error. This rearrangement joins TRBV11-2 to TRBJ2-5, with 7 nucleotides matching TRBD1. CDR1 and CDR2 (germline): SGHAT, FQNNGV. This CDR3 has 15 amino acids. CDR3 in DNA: TGTGCCAGCAGCTTCGCTGGGACAGCCCAAGAGGCCCAGTACTTC. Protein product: CASSFAGTAQEAQYF.

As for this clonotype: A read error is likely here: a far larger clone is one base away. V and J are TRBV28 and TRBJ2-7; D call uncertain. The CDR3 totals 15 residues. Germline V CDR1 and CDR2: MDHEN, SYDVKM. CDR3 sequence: CASSLDGSSSYERYF. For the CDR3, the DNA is TGTGCCAGCAGCTTAGACGGAAGCAGCTCCTACGAGCGGTACTTC.

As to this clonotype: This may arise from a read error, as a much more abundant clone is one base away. The DNA for the CDR3 is TGTGCCAGCAGCCAACTCACAGATACGCAGTATTTT. This encodes CASSQLTDTQYF. The rearrangement uses TRBV14 and TRBJ2-3; D is ambiguous. This CDR3 is built from 12 residues. Trimming left V 2 bases short and J 2 bases short, with 2 bases between. CDR1 and CDR2 from the germline V gene are SGHDN and FVKESK.

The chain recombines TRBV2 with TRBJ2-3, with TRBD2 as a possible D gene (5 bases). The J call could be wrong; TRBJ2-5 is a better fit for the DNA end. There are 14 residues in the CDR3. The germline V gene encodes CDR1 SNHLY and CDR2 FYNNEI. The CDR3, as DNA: TGTGCCAGCAGTGAGGTTACGGAGGAGGAGACCCAGTACTTC. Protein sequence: CASSEVTEEETQYF.

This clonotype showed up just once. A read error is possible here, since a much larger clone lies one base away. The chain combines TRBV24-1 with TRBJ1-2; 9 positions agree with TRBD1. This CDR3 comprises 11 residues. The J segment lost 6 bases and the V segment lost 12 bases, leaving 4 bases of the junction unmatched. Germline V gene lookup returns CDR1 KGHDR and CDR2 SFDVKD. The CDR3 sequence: CASGDRDGYTF. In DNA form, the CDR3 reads TGTGCCTCCGGGGACAGGGATGGCTACACCTTC.

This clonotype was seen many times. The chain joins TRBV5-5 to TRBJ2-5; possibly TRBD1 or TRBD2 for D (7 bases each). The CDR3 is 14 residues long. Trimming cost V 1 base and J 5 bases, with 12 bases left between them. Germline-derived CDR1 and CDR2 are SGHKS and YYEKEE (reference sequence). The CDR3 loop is CASSLPQGGETQYF. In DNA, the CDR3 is TGTGCCAGCAGCTTGCCCCAGGGGGGGGAGACCCAGTACTTC.

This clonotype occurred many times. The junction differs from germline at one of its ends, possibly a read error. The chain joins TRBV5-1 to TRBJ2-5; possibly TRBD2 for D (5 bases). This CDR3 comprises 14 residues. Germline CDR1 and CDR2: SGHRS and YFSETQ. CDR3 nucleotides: TGTGCCAGCAGCTTGAGGGATCATCAAGAGACCCAGTACTTC. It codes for CASSLRDHQETQYF. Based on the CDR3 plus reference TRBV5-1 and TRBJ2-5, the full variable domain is KAGVTQTPRYLIKTRGQQVTLSCSPISGHRSVSWYQQTPGQGLQFLFEYFSETQRNKGNFPGRFSGRQFSNSRSEMNVSTLELGDSALYLCASSLRDHQETQYFGPGTRLLVL.

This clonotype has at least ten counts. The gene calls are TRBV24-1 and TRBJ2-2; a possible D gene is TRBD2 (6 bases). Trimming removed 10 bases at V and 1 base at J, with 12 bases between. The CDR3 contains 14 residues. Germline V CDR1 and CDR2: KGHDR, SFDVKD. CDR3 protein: CATSAGMNTGELFF. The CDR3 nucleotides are TGTGCCACTTCGGCGGGAATGAACACCGGGGAGCTGTTTTTT.

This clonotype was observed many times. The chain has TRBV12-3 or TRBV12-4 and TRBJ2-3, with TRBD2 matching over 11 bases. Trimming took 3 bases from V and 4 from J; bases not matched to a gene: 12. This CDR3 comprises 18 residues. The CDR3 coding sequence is TGTGCCAGCAGTTTTGTGGTGACTAGCGGGAATTCCGCAGATACGCAGTATTTT. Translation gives CASSFVVTSGNSADTQYF.

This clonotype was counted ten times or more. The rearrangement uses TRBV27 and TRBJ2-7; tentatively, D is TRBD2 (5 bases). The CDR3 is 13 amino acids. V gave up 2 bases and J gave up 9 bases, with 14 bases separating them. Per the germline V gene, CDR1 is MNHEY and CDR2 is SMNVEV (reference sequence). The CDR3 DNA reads TGTGCCAGCAGTTTACGGGGTCGACCCGGGCAGTACTTC. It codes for CASSLRGRPGQYF.

DNA of the CDR3: TGTGCCAGCTCAGGGGGGGTAGGCACAGATACGCAGTATTTT. Translation: CASSGGVGTDTQYF. The chain combines TRBV6-2 or TRBV6-3 with TRBJ2-3, with D tentatively TRBD1 or TRBD2 (7 bases each). The V end lost 8 bases, the J end lost 1 base, and 13 bases lay between the germline ends. The CDR3 has 14 amino acids. Per the germline V gene, CDR1 is MNHEY and CDR2 is SVGEGT.

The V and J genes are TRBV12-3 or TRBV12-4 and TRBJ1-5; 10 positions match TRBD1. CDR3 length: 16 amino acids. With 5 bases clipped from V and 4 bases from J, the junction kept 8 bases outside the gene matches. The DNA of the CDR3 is TGTGCCAGCAGTGCCCCGGGACAGGGGTTTAATCAGCCCCAGCATTTT. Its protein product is CASSAPGQGFNQPQHF.

CDR3 loop: CASSLGTSGTNNEQFF. CDR3 DNA: TGTGCCAGCAGCTTAGGGACTAGCGGAACAAACAATGAGCAGTTCTTC. The chain has TRBV11-2 and TRBJ2-1; 10 bases align to TRBD2. Trimming took 1 base from V and 5 from J; bases not matched to a gene: 5. This CDR3 region has 16 residues. Germline V gene sequence: CDR1 SGHAT, CDR2 FQNNGV.

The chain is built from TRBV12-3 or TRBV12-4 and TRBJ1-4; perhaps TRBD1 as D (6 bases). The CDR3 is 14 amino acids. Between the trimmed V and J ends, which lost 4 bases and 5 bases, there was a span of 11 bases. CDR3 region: CASSSWGQNEKLFF. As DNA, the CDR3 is TGTGCCAGCAGTTCGTGGGGGCAGAATGAAAAACTGTTTTTT.

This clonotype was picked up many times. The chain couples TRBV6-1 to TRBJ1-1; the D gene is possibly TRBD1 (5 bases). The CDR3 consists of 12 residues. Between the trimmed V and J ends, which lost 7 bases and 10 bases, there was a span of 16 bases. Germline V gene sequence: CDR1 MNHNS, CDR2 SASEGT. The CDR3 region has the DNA TGTGCCAGCACTTTGGGGAGCAGGGTAGCTTTCTTT. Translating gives CASTLGSRVAFF.